The 18 T cell receptor beta chains below all came from one sample that was sequenced in a study of PD-L1 blockade in urothelial cancer (dated by TCRdb to about 2017). Library creation used the immunoSEQ multiplex PCR assay. TCRdb stores this immuneACCESS table with in-frame sequences only. Part of the clones is absent; in the studies checked, under half of the shortfall reflects unresolved V genes, and no reason is known for the rest. The sample table lists over 65,000 clones, 80% to 90% of them with a count of one. Of the sample, roughly 4.8% is held by the ten largest clones. Sequences were derived from PBMCs, sampled around atezolizumab (anti-PD-L1) treatment. The receptors were sampled from a man in his sixties or seventies with urothelial cancer.

V usage is TRBV6-1 and J usage is TRBJ2-1, with D perhaps matching TRBD2 (6 bases). The germline V gene has CDR1 MNHNS and CDR2 SASEGT. The CDR3 consists of 15 residues. With 7 bases removed from V and 3 bases from J, the gap between germline ends came to 16 bases. DNA of the CDR3: TGTGCCAGCATGACGGGGCAGGGACTCTACAATGAGCAGTTCTTC. As protein: CASMTGQGLYNEQFF.

This clone was detected a few times. This chain uses TRBV6-1 with TRBJ2-7, with TRBD2 matching over 11 bases. This CDR3 is 15 amino acids long. The J segment lost 5 bases and the V segment lost 6 bases, leaving 9 bases of the junction unmatched. The germline CDR1 and CDR2 sequences are MNHNS and SASEGT. CDR3 nucleotide sequence: TGTGCCAGCAGCCCCACACTAGCGGGAGCAAACGAGCAGTACTTC. Translation gives CASSPTLAGANEQYF.

The chain employs TRBV27 and TRBJ2-7, with 10 nucleotides matching TRBD2. This CDR3 spans 15 amino acids. V gave up 7 bases and J gave up 5 bases; unmatched junction bases: 11. Germline CDR1 MNHEY, CDR2 SMNVEV (reference sequence). The CDR3 region has the DNA TGTGCCAGCACCTCCCTAGCTAGCGGGAGTAACGAGCAGTACTTC. This gives the protein CASTSLASGSNEQYF.

This clone was detected once. The chain combines TRBV18 with TRBJ1-1; 9 nucleotides agree with TRBD1. The CDR3 extends over 14 amino acids. The ends lost 4 bases at V and 4 bases at J; junction bases unmatched: 4. The germline gives CDR1 KGHSH, CDR2 LQKENI. The chain's CDR3 is CASSQQGAGTEAFF. The CDR3 DNA follows: TGTGCCAGCTCACAACAGGGGGCGGGCACTGAAGCTTTCTTT.

The chain uses TRBV29-1 and TRBJ1-1; no reliable D call. The germline gives CDR1 SQVTM, CDR2 ANQGSEA. The CDR3 covers 13 residues. V was pared by 2 bases and J by 1 base, with 8 bases between. The CDR3 DNA reads as TGCAGCGTTGAAAAACAGACGAACACTGAAGCTTTCTTT. Residues: CSVEKQTNTEAFF.

The chain joins TRBV18 to TRBJ2-1; D is perhaps TRBD2 (5 bases). Trimming cost V 3 bases and J 9 bases, with 9 bases left between them. Germline values: CDR1 KGHSH, CDR2 LQKENI. CDR3 length equals 12 residues. CDR3 in amino acids: CASSPTSAEQFF. In DNA form, the CDR3 reads TGTGCCAGCTCACCTACTAGTGCTGAGCAGTTCTTC.

J is TRBJ2-7 and V is TRBV19; 7 bases agree with TRBD2. Germline assignment: CDR1 LNHDA and CDR2 SQIVND (reference sequence). The CDR3 extends over 12 amino acids. J gave up 7 bases and V 7 bases, and 7 bases lay outside the gene matches. The CDR3 reads CASKDPGREQYF. The CDR3 DNA sequence: TGTGCCAGTAAGGATCCCGGGAGGGAGCAGTACTTC.

The chain carries TRBV29-1 and TRBJ2-2; a weak D match, TRBD2 (6 bases). Trimming shortened V by 4 bases and J by 6 bases, and 9 bases separated the two germline ends. From germline, CDR1 is SQVTM and CDR2 ANQGSEA. This CDR3 is built from 12 residues. Here the CDR3 reads CSVAGGAGELFF. Here the CDR3 DNA reads TGCAGCGTTGCCGGAGGGGCCGGGGAGCTGTTTTTT.

The rearrangement uses TRBV7-9 and TRBJ2-5; TRBD1 is a possible D gene (6 bases). The CDR3 spans 15 residues. From germline, CDR1 is SEHNR and CDR2 FQNEAQ (reference sequence). Trimming shortened V by 6 bases and J by 0 bases, and 14 bases separated the two germline ends. The CDR3 sequence is CASSHIDRYQETQYF. The CDR3 nucleotides read TGTGCCAGCAGTCACATTGACAGGTACCAAGAGACCCAGTACTTC.

This chain links TRBV6-4 with TRBJ2-3, with 15 bases matching TRBD2. V dropped 3 bases and J dropped 0; count of bases not matched to a gene: 4. The CDR3 is 18 residues long. Per the germline V gene, CDR1 is MRHNA and CDR2 is SNTAGT. The CDR3 spells CASSERGLAGGSTDTQYF. The DNA of the CDR3 is TGTGCCAGCAGTGAGAGGGGACTAGCGGGAGGAAGCACAGATACGCAGTATTTT.

This rearrangement joins TRBV5-1 to TRBJ1-4; D ambiguous. Trimming cost V 1 base and J 4 bases, with 8 bases left between them. The CDR3 is 14 residues long. Germline-derived CDR1 and CDR2 are SGHRS and YFSETQ. CDR3 in DNA: TGCGCCAGCAGCTTGAGTAGTGATAATGAAAAACTGTTTTTT. This gives the protein CASSLSSDNEKLFF.

The chain uses TRBV6-1 and TRBJ2-7, with D uncertain. V shed 6 bases and J shed 4 bases, with 16 bases lying between them. The germline gives CDR1 MNHNS, CDR2 SASEGT. CDR3 length equals 14 residues. CDR3 nucleotide sequence: TGTGCCAGCAGAAGACTGGAGTCCCCATACGAGCAGTACTTC. It codes for CASRRLESPYEQYF.

The chain joins TRBV9 to TRBJ1-4, with 7 bases lining up with TRBD1. This CDR3 has 16 amino acids. V shed 4 bases and J 3 bases; nucleotides not matched to a gene: 9. Germline V lookup: CDR1 SGDLS, CDR2 YYNGEE. The CDR3 nucleotides are TGTGCCAGCAGCCCGCGCCTACAGGGGTCTAATGAAAAACTGTTTTTT. As protein: CASSPRLQGSNEKLFF.

This chain uses TRBV15 with TRBJ2-7; weak D call: TRBD1 (6 bases). V was cut by 6 bases and J by 3 bases, with 18 bases left in between. The CDR3 contains 15 residues. Germline V gives CDR1 LNHNV, CDR2 YYDKDF (reference sequence). The CDR3 DNA is TGTGCCACCAGAAACTACGGGGCCAGGGGCTACGAGCAGTACTTC. The encoded protein is CATRNYGARGYEQYF.

The chain employs TRBV6-1 and TRBJ2-3; 7 nucleotides align to TRBD2. Germline V CDR1 and CDR2: MNHNS, SASEGT. The CDR3 runs 14 residues. After removal of 7 bases from V and 2 bases from J, the junction contained 6 bases not matched to a gene. DNA for the CDR3: TGTGCCAGCACCCGAGGACTAGACACAGATACGCAGTATTTT. The encoded protein is CASTRGLDTDTQYF.

This chain joins TRBV29-1 and TRBJ2-7; 8 nucleotides agree with TRBD1. Germline V gives CDR1 SQVTM, CDR2 ANQGSEA. The CDR3 has 14 amino acids. V lost 4 bases, J lost 3 bases, and 8 bases stayed unmatched. Here the CDR3 DNA reads TGCAGCGTTGGAGGTTTTGGGACAGGCTACGAGCAGTACTTC. It codes for CSVGGFGTGYEQYF.

The rearrangement uses TRBV21-1 and TRBJ2-7; the DNA was not compared with TRBD1, the D call given in the table. TRBV21-1 is recorded as a pseudogene. The CDR3 totals 14 residues. DNA of the CDR3: TGTGCCAGCAGCAAAGGGCCCCCGACCTACGAGCAGTACTTC. Its protein is CASSKGPPTYEQYF.

There are a few counts of this clone. The chain couples TRBV11-3 to TRBJ2-2, with D possibly matching TRBD2 (6 bases). The CDR3 totals 15 residues. In germline, CDR1 is SGHNT, CDR2 YENEEA. Trimming cost V 5 bases and J 0 bases, with 10 bases left between them. The CDR3 DNA sequence: TGTGCCAGCAGCGCGGGACCCTCGAACACCGGGGAGCTGTTTTTT. Protein sequence: CASSAGPSNTGELFF.